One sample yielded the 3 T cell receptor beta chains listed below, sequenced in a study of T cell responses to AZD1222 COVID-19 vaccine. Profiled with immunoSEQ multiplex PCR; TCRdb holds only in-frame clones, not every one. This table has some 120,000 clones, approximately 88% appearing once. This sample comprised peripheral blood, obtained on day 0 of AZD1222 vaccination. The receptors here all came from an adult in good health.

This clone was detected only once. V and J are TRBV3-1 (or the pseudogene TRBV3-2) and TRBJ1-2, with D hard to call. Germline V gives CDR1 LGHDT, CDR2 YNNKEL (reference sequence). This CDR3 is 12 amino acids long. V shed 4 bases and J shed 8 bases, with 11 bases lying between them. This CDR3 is CASSPGSRGYTF. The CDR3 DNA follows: TGTGCCAGCAGCCCGGGTAGTAGGGGCTACACCTTC.

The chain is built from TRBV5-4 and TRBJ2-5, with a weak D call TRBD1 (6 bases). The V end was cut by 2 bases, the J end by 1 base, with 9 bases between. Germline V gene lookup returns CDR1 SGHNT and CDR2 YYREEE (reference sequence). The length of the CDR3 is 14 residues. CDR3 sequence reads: CASSFGQSQETQYF. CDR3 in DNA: TGTGCCAGCAGCTTCGGACAGTCCCAAGAGACCCAGTACTTC.

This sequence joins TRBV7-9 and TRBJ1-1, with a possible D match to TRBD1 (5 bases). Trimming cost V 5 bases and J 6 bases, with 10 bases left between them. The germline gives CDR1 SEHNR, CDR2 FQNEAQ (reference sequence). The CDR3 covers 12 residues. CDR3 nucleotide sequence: TGTGCCAGCAGCGCGGGAGGGGCTGAAGCTTTCTTT. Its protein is CASSAGGAEAFF.